The clone carrying this T cell receptor beta chain was seen at least ten times. This entry is derived from a study of T cells after yellow fever vaccination. TCRdb reprocessed the 5' RACE reads with MiXCR, giving one entry per CDR3 protein. The sample shows tens of thousands of distinct CDR3 sequences, approximately 8% of them seen only once. V dropped 3 bases and J dropped 5; count of bases not matched to a gene: 6. This CDR3 has 16 amino acids. Germline CDR1 is SGHRS and CDR2 is YFSETQ. This specimen was CD8+ T cells sorted from PBMCs, taken 15 days after the yellow fever booster vaccination. The V and J genes are TRBV5-1 and TRBJ2-3; TRBD2 aligns across 13 bases. The origin of this receptor is a young man who received the YFV17D yellow fever vaccine. CDR3 sequence reads: CASSSIGLAGEDTQYF. The CDR3 DNA reads as TGCGCCAGCAGCTCAATTGGACTAGCGGGAGAAGATACGCAGTATTTT.